These T cell receptor beta chains were read from a single sample in a study of PD-L1 blockade in urothelial cancer. Method: immunoSEQ multiplex PCR; TCRdb's copy keeps in-frame clones and lacks some. The repertoire consists of more than 35,000 clones, with roughly 82% occurring once and the leading ten covering more than 3%. The starting material was PBMCs, obtained around atezolizumab (anti-PD-L1) treatment. The receptor source for this set is an older man with urothelial cancer. Each CDR3 is given with its conserved first and last residue. Each record gives: D gene, J gene, V gene, clone size, CDR3 protein, CDR3 DNA. The D gene is left open where the match is weak. Only part of the rows carry a size: once, few, many, or a class if the clone is expanded.

D gene: TRBD2
J gene: TRBJ2-1
V gene: TRBV7-2
clone size: once
CDR3 protein: CASSRPGLYNEQFF
CDR3 DNA: TGTGCCAGCAGCCGCCCGGGACTATACAATGAGCAGTTCTTC

D gene: .
J gene: TRBJ1-2
V gene: TRBV28
clone size: .
CDR3 protein: CASSLSGQGLIYGYTF
CDR3 DNA: TGTGCCAGCAGTTTATCCGGGCAGGGACTAATCTATGGCTACACCTTC

D gene: TRBD1
J gene: TRBJ2-1
V gene: TRBV9
clone size: .
CDR3 protein: CASSVLQGNSPGDEQFF
CDR3 DNA: TGTGCCAGCAGCGTTTTACAGGGGAATTCCCCTGGGGATGAGCAGTTCTTC

D gene: .
J gene: TRBJ1-2
V gene: TRBV28
clone size: .
CDR3 protein: CATFSREDYGYTF
CDR3 DNA: TGTGCCACCTTTTCGAGGGAAGACTATGGCTACACCTTC

D gene: .
J gene: TRBJ1-4
V gene: TRBV7-2
clone size: .
CDR3 protein: CASSLGGLNEKLFF
CDR3 DNA: TGTGCCAGCAGCTTAGGCGGCCTTAATGAAAAACTGTTTTTT

D gene: .
J gene: TRBJ2-7
V gene: TRBV7-2
clone size: few
CDR3 protein: CASSFAGSGSYEQYF
CDR3 DNA: TGTGCCAGCAGCTTCGCAGGGTCGGGCTCCTACGAGCAGTACTTC

D gene: .
J gene: TRBJ2-1
V gene: TRBV5-1
clone size: .
CDR3 protein: CASRPGTSRDEQFF
CDR3 DNA: TGCGCCAGCAGACCCGGGACATCGAGGGATGAGCAGTTCTTC

D gene: .
J gene: TRBJ2-5
V gene: TRBV7-9
clone size: once
CDR3 protein: CASSLRSGGVEGHQETQYF
CDR3 DNA: TGTGCCAGCAGCTTACGTTCTGGGGGCGTCGAAGGCCACCAAGAGACCCAGTACTTC

D gene: TRBD1
J gene: TRBJ2-3
V gene: TRBV5-1
clone size: few
CDR3 protein: CASSMLDRGLTDTQYF
CDR3 DNA: TGCGCCAGCAGCATGCTCGACAGGGGGCTCACAGATACGCAGTATTTT

D gene: TRBD1
J gene: TRBJ2-7
V gene: TRBV5-6
clone size: few
CDR3 protein: CASSSGTGVPHF
CDR3 DNA: TGTGCCAGCAGCTCCGGGACAGGCGTCCCCCACTTC

D gene: .
J gene: TRBJ1-6
V gene: TRBV5-4
clone size: medium-sized
CDR3 protein: CASSSWSRVDSPLHF
CDR3 DNA: TGTGCCAGCAGTTCTTGGTCTCGGGTAGATTCACCCCTCCACTTT

D gene: .
J gene: TRBJ1-5
V gene: TRBV4-1
clone size: .
CDR3 protein: CASSQDLALLPRQPQHF
CDR3 DNA: TGCGCCAGCAGCCAAGATTTGGCCCTCTTACCCCGTCAGCCCCAGCATTTT

D gene: TRBD1
J gene: TRBJ2-3
V gene: TRBV4-2
clone size: once
CDR3 protein: CASSRGDRGTDTQYF
CDR3 DNA: TGTGCCAGCAGCCGGGGGGACAGGGGCACAGATACGCAGTATTTT

D gene: TRBD2
J gene: TRBJ2-3
V gene: TRBV7-2
clone size: .
CDR3 protein: CASSPGRGDTQYF
CDR3 DNA: TGTGCCAGCAGCCCAGGGAGGGGAGATACGCAGTATTTT

D gene: TRBD2
J gene: TRBJ2-7
V gene: TRBV7-9
clone size: once
CDR3 protein: CASSLKAGVGEQYF
CDR3 DNA: TGTGCCAGCAGCTTAAAAGCGGGAGTCGGCGAGCAGTACTTC

D gene: .
J gene: TRBJ2-7
V gene: TRBV7-8
clone size: .
CDR3 protein: CASSTSRDFEQYF
CDR3 DNA: TGTGCCAGCAGCACCTCCCGCGATTTCGAGCAGTACTTC

D gene: .
J gene: TRBJ1-1
V gene: TRBV30
clone size: .
CDR3 protein: CAWSDGENTEAFF
CDR3 DNA: TGTGCCTGGAGTGACGGGGAGAACACTGAAGCTTTCTTT

D gene: .
J gene: TRBJ1-3
V gene: TRBV18
clone size: few
CDR3 protein: CASSPQRGTIYF
CDR3 DNA: TGTGCCAGCTCGCCCCAACGGGGCACCATATATTTT

D gene: TRBD2
J gene: TRBJ2-7
V gene: TRBV9
clone size: .
CDR3 protein: CASSPVPGTSGRATYEQYF
CDR3 DNA: TGTGCCAGCAGCCCCGTCCCCGGGACTAGCGGGAGGGCCACCTACGAGCAGTACTTC

D gene: TRBD1
J gene: TRBJ1-5
V gene: TRBV7-2
clone size: once
CDR3 protein: CASSEGTGGLEPQHF
CDR3 DNA: TGTGCCAGCAGCGAAGGGACAGGGGGCTTAGAGCCCCAGCATTTT

D gene: .
J gene: TRBJ1-1
V gene: TRBV4-1
clone size: .
CDR3 protein: CASSQGQVHTEAFF
CDR3 DNA: TGCGCCAGCAGCCAAGGTCAGGTTCACACTGAAGCTTTCTTT

D gene: TRBD2
J gene: TRBJ2-1
V gene: TRBV7-3
clone size: .
CDR3 protein: CASSPSTPKTSGGGEQFF
CDR3 DNA: TGTGCCAGCAGCCCATCAACCCCAAAGACTAGCGGGGGCGGGGAGCAGTTCTTC

D gene: TRBD2
J gene: TRBJ2-1
V gene: TRBV6-1
clone size: .
CDR3 protein: CASSGGGVVNEQFF
CDR3 DNA: TGTGCCAGCAGTGGTGGGGGGGTTGTCAATGAGCAGTTCTTC

D gene: .
J gene: TRBJ1-3
V gene: TRBV30
clone size: .
CDR3 protein: CACLTRGNTIYF
CDR3 DNA: TGTGCCTGTCTTACCAGGGGAAACACCATATATTTT

D gene: .
J gene: TRBJ2-1
V gene: TRBV18
clone size: .
CDR3 protein: CASSRGGEGEQFF
CDR3 DNA: TGTGCCAGCTCACGAGGGGGAGAGGGGGAGCAGTTCTTC

D gene: .
J gene: TRBJ2-1
V gene: TRBV28
clone size: few
CDR3 protein: CASSSLNFGSASNEQFF
CDR3 DNA: TGTGCCAGCAGTTCCCTCAACTTCGGGTCCGCCTCCAATGAGCAGTTCTTC

D gene: .
J gene: TRBJ2-7
V gene: TRBV5-8
clone size: large
CDR3 protein: CASTPAHGVEQYF
CDR3 DNA: TGTGCCAGCACCCCGGCTCACGGGGTCGAGCAGTACTTC

D gene: TRBD1
J gene: TRBJ2-2
V gene: TRBV7-2
clone size: medium-sized
CDR3 protein: CASSLFGRGPTRPGELFF
CDR3 DNA: TGTGCCAGCAGCTTATTTGGCAGGGGGCCAACACGGCCCGGGGAGCTGTTTTTT

D gene: TRBD2
J gene: TRBJ2-1
V gene: TRBV7-9
clone size: .
CDR3 protein: CASSLDEGLAGNEQFF
CDR3 DNA: TGTGCCAGCAGCCTTGACGAGGGACTAGCGGGGAATGAGCAGTTCTTC

D gene: .
J gene: TRBJ2-2
V gene: TRBV7-6
clone size: .
CDR3 protein: CASTATSVTGELFF
CDR3 DNA: TGTGCCAGCACCGCCACCAGCGTCACCGGGGAGCTGTTTTTT

D gene: .
J gene: TRBJ2-1
V gene: TRBV18
clone size: .
CDR3 protein: CASSQSSYNEQFF
CDR3 DNA: TGTGCCAGCTCACAGAGCTCCTACAATGAGCAGTTCTTC

D gene: TRBD2
J gene: TRBJ2-3
V gene: TRBV28
clone size: .
CDR3 protein: CASPPSGRPIDTQYF
CDR3 DNA: TGTGCCAGCCCCCCCAGCGGGAGGCCGATAGATACGCAGTATTTT

D gene: .
J gene: TRBJ2-1
V gene: TRBV29-1
clone size: .
CDR3 protein: CSVDQDSNNEQFF
CDR3 DNA: TGCAGCGTTGACCAGGACAGCAACAATGAGCAGTTCTTC

D gene: TRBD1
J gene: TRBJ2-2
V gene: TRBV9
clone size: .
CDR3 protein: CASSVRPTGRTGELFF
CDR3 DNA: TGTGCCAGCAGCGTCAGGCCGACAGGGCGGACCGGGGAGCTGTTTTTT

D gene: TRBD1
J gene: TRBJ2-7
V gene: TRBV15
clone size: .
CDR3 protein: CATSREGTGVYEQYF
CDR3 DNA: TGTGCCACCAGCAGAGAAGGGACAGGGGTGTACGAGCAGTACTTC

D gene: TRBD2
J gene: TRBJ2-5
V gene: TRBV2
clone size: .
CDR3 protein: CASSELGAGGWTQYF
CDR3 DNA: TGTGCCAGCAGTGAATTAGGAGCGGGAGGCTGGACCCAGTACTTC